The table lists the clone carrying this T cell receptor (beta chain) with a count of one. This sample is part of a study of shared T cell receptors in the human thymus. TCRdb's copy holds only in-frame clones and misses some; the assay was immunoSEQ multiplex PCR. The sample lists about 660,000 clones, over 75% occurring once. The same data also went into a second study, on human thymus T cells.

The TCR was taken from a boy in the first two years of life with a congenital heart defect. Sequenced sample: thymocytes.

The chain's CDR3 is CASSPGTGTGETQYF. CDR3 DNA: TGTGCCAGCAGCCCCGGGACAGGGACGGGGGAGACCCAGTACTTC. The chain combines TRBV7-9 with TRBJ2-5; 9 positions agree with TRBD1. Looked up from germline, CDR1 is SEHNR and CDR2 is FQNEAQ (reference sequence). CDR3 length: 15 amino acids. Trimming cost V 5 bases and J 5 bases; bases outside gene matches: 9.